This TCR beta chain stems from a study of T cells in localized non-small cell lung cancer. Study-wide points: Increased T cell density in blood showed an association with longer overall survival. Detection in adjacent lung was observed for a median 57 of the top 100 tumor clones. Clonality of T cells reached its maximum in uninvolved adjacent lung, surpassing tumor. Heterogeneity remains possible, as sequencing covered one tumor region only.

Regarding this clone: The antigen is not known.

Some clones are missing from TCRdb's copy, which holds only in-frame ones; the method was immunoSEQ multiplex PCR. Of approximately 54,000 clones in the sample, about 80% were seen once. The material was peripheral blood, obtained before any cancer treatment. The sequence derives from a female donor older than 55 with stage II squamous cell lung carcinoma.

CDR3 sequence: CASSSAATGTYGYTF. The CDR3 DNA reads as TGTGCCAGCAGTTCCGCGGCGACAGGGACCTATGGCTACACCTTC. J is TRBJ1-2 and V is TRBV28; 7 nucleotides align to TRBD1. The CDR3 loop spans 15 amino acids. The V gene's germline CDR1 is MDHEN and CDR2 SYDVKM. V shed 4 bases, J shed 4 bases, and the junction held 9 bases outside the gene matches.